The 6 T cell receptor beta chains reported below all come from one sample, sequenced in a study of T cell changes during pregnancy in multiple sclerosis. Data came from immunoSEQ multiplex PCR; TCRdb stores just in-frame clones and leaves some out. The sample lists under 70,000 clones, around 90% occurring once. This material consisted of CD4+ T cells from peripheral blood mononuclear cells, taken after pregnancy. These receptors were obtained from a female donor with multiple sclerosis, enrolled in a pregnancy study.

CDR3 in amino acids: CASSTAGSGANVLTF. CDR3 DNA sequence: TGCGCCAGCAGCACTGCAGGGTCTGGGGCCAACGTCCTGACTTTC. The chain couples TRBV5-1 to TRBJ2-6, with D maybe TRBD1 (5 bases). Germline assignment: CDR1 SGHRS and CDR2 YFSETQ. CDR3 size: 15 residues. V gave up 4 bases and J gave up 1 base, with 9 bases separating them.

V gene TRBV9 combines with J gene TRBJ2-1; 11 bases agree with TRBD2. V was clipped by 5 bases and J by 0 bases; unmatched bases: 10. CDR1 is SGDLS and CDR2 is YYNGEE in the germline V gene. This CDR3 comprises 18 residues. CDR3 sequence reads: CASSPTRLAGSSYNEQFF. The DNA for the CDR3 is TGTGCCAGCAGTCCTACTCGACTAGCGGGAAGCTCCTACAATGAGCAGTTCTTC.

V usage is TRBV4-2 and J usage is TRBJ2-7; D remains unclear. The CDR3 loop spans 12 amino acids. Germline-derived CDR1 and CDR2 are LGHNA and YNFKEQ. The V end was cut by 3 bases, the J end by 5 bases, with 8 bases between. CDR3 loop: CASSQQAHEQYF. The CDR3 DNA sequence: TGTGCCAGCAGCCAGCAGGCCCACGAGCAGTACTTC.

The chain couples TRBV7-3 to TRBJ2-2, with D unclear. V lost 5 bases, J lost 1 base, and 11 bases lay in between. Germline CDR1 reads SGHTA; CDR2 reads FQGTGA. The CDR3 sequence is 15 residues long. The CDR3 nucleotides are TGTGCCAGCAGCCCTGACAACCTGAACACCGGGGAGCTGTTTTTT. It specifies CASSPDNLNTGELFF.

The chain is built from TRBV7-2 and TRBJ2-5, with TRBD1 matching over 8 bases. The germline V gene encodes CDR1 SGHTA and CDR2 FQGNSA. CDR3 length equals 13 residues. V lost 5 bases, J lost 4 bases, and 3 bases stayed unmatched. CDR3 sequence (DNA): TGTGCCAGCAGCGGGGACAGGCTAGAGACCCAGTACTTC. It is translated as CASSGDRLETQYF.

This chain uses TRBV11-2 with TRBJ2-5, with D possibly matching TRBD1 (6 bases). The CDR3 runs to 15 residues. The V gene's germline CDR1 is SGHAT and CDR2 FQNNGV. Trimming removed 3 bases from V and 1 base from J, with 12 bases in between. CDR3 in DNA: TGTGCCAGCAGCTTCATCAGGGGTCCCCAAGAGACCCAGTACTTC. Translated, it gives CASSFIRGPQETQYF. The entire variable domain, with the rest obtained from reference TRBV11-2 and TRBJ2-5, is as follows: EAGVAQSPRYKIIEKRQSVAFWCNPISGHATLYWYQQILGQGPKLLIQFQNNGVVDDSQLPKDRFSAERLKGVDSTLKIQPAKLEDSAVYLCASSFIRGPQETQYFGPGTRLLVL.